The 30 T cell receptor beta chains reported below all come from one sample, sequenced in a study of OX40 agonist ivuxolimab in advanced cancers. Clones were sequenced by immunoSEQ multiplex PCR, and TCRdb holds only the in-frame ones, with some missing. The sample yields about 67,000 clones, more than 75% seen once. The sample in question was CD4+ or CD8+ T cells sorted from blood, obtained in a trial of the OX40 agonist ivuxolimab. The source of these receptors is an adult with an advanced solid tumor such as melanoma, head and neck, liver or kidney cancer.

The rearrangement joins TRBV21-1 to TRBJ2-4; TRBD1, as called in the table, went unchecked against the DNA. TRBV21-1 is deemed a pseudogene. The CDR3 sequence is 18 residues long. For the CDR3, the DNA is TGTGCCAGCAGCTCAAGAGGTCAGGGTGAGGAATCCAAAAACATTCAGTACTTC. Translated: CASSSRGQGEESKNIQYF.

This clone has more than one count but fewer than ten. The chain uses TRBV6-7 and TRBJ2-1, with D possibly called TRBD1 or TRBD2 (6 bases each). TRBV6-7 has ORF status, its function being uncertain. The CDR3 extends over 10 amino acids. The CDR3 spells CGEGGDYQFF. CDR3 in DNA: TGTGGAGAGGGGGGTGATTACCAGTTCTTC.

V and J are TRBV7-3 and TRBJ1-1, with no clear D. CDR1 SGHTA and CDR2 FQGTGA come from the germline V gene. This CDR3 region has 15 residues. Trimming shortened V by 0 bases and J by 5 bases, and 13 bases separated the two germline ends. The CDR3 is CASSLTGRAGTEAFF. The CDR3 region has the DNA TGTGCCAGCAGCTTAACGGGTAGGGCTGGAACTGAAGCTTTCTTT.

The rearrangement joins TRBV2 to TRBJ1-4, with D unclear. V was clipped by 4 bases and J by 5 bases, with 5 bases between them. The germline gives CDR1 SNHLY, CDR2 FYNNEI. The CDR3 contains 12 residues. The CDR3 region has the DNA TGTGCCAGCAGTGGGCCCAATGAAAAACTGTTTTTT. Its translation is CASSGPNEKLFF.

The CDR3, as DNA: TGTGCCAGCAGCCAAGATAAGGACAGTTACTACAATGAGCAGTTCTTC. Its protein product is CASSQDKDSYYNEQFF. The genes are TRBV14 and TRBJ2-1; TRBD1 is a possible D gene (6 bases). Trimming left V 0 bases short and J 3 bases short, with 12 bases between. The germline CDR1 and CDR2 sequences are SGHDN and FVKESK. The CDR3 runs to 16 residues.

The gene calls are TRBV5-6 and TRBJ2-1; D gene unclear. The germline CDR1 and CDR2 sequences are SGHDT and YYEEEE. This CDR3 is 13 amino acids long. Trimming took off 1 base at V and 8 bases at J, with 10 bases between the two ends. The CDR3 bases are TGTGCCAGCAGCTTGACAGTTAAAGATGAGCAGTTCTTC. It translates to CASSLTVKDEQFF. Complete variable domain (other parts from reference TRBV5-6 and TRBJ2-1): DAGVTQSPTHLIKTRGQQVTLRCSPKSGHDTVSWYQQALGQGPQFIFQYYEEEERQRGNFPDRFSGHQFPNYSSELNVNALLLGDSALYLCASSLTVKDEQFFGPGTRLTVL.

CDR3 sequence: CAWSRVRTEAFF. CDR3 DNA sequence: TGTGCCTGGAGCAGGGTGAGGACTGAAGCTTTCTTT. This chain connects TRBV30 to TRBJ1-1, with a tentative D call TRBD1 (5 bases). CDR1 is GTSNPN and CDR2 is SVGIG in the germline V gene (reference sequence). The CDR3 has 12 residues. Between the trimmed V and J ends, which lost 3 bases and 5 bases, there was a span of 10 bases.

This chain links TRBV10-3 with TRBJ2-2, with 7 positions matching TRBD2. The V and J ends lost 2 bases and 5 bases, in that order; junction bases with no gene match: 8. Germline CDR1 and CDR2: ENHRY and SYGVKD. The CDR3 covers 16 residues. The CDR3 bases are TGTGCCATCAGTGAGGTCCAGCGGGGATCGACCGGGGAGCTGTTTTTT. Translating it yields CAISEVQRGSTGELFF.

The chain couples TRBV5-1 to TRBJ2-1; D is uncertain. Looked up from germline, CDR1 is SGHRS and CDR2 is YFSETQ. V gave up 0 bases and J gave up 6 bases, with 10 bases separating them. The CDR3 has 14 residues. The CDR3 spells CASSLGYPINEQFF. The CDR3 DNA reads as TGCGCCAGCAGCTTGGGGTACCCAATCAATGAGCAGTTCTTC.

The rearrangement links TRBV5-6 to TRBJ2-3; D is ambiguous. This CDR3 is built from 15 residues. Germline V lookup: CDR1 SGHDT, CDR2 YYEEEE. V was trimmed by 1 base and J by 2 bases, leaving 11 bases between them. The CDR3 sequence: CASSLSSQLTDTQYF. In nucleotides, the CDR3 is TGTGCCAGCAGCTTGTCCAGCCAGCTCACAGATACGCAGTATTTT.

V is TRBV9 and J is TRBJ2-1, with 8 positions matching TRBD1. In germline, CDR1 is SGDLS, CDR2 YYNGEE. V shed 4 bases, J shed 0 bases, and the junction held 12 bases outside the gene matches. This CDR3 has 18 amino acids. The CDR3 region is CASSRTTRGRGSYNEQFF. CDR3 DNA: TGTGCCAGCAGCCGGACGACCAGGGGGCGCGGCTCCTACAATGAGCAGTTCTTC. The complete variable domain, with remaining parts taken from reference TRBV9 and TRBJ2-1, reads DSGVTQTPKHLITATGQRVTLRCSPRSGDLSVYWYQQSLDQGLQFLIQYYNGEERAKGNILERFSAQQFPDLHSELNLSSLELGDSALYFCASSRTTRGRGSYNEQFFGPGTRLTVL.

This chain connects TRBV18 to TRBJ2-2; 9 bases align to TRBD2. Trimming at V came to 2 bases and at J to 5 bases, leaving 9 bases not matched to a gene. The CDR3 consists of 17 residues. Germline values: CDR1 KGHSH, CDR2 LQKENI. The CDR3 DNA is TGTGCCAGCTCACCAGCCGTAGGAGCGGGAGGTACCGGGGAGCTGTTTTTT. It specifies CASSPAVGAGGTGELFF.

This chain connects TRBV19 to TRBJ1-1; D possibly corresponds to TRBD1 (5 bases). CDR1 is LNHDA and CDR2 is SQIVND in the germline V gene (reference sequence). V was trimmed by 5 bases and J by 1 base, leaving 11 bases between them. The CDR3 contains 14 residues. The CDR3 nucleotides read TGTGCCAGTAGTCTAGGGGTGGGGAACACTGAAGCTTTCTTT. It is translated as CASSLGVGNTEAFF.

This clone showed up just a few times. This rearrangement joins TRBV11-1 to TRBJ2-5; 12 bases are a match to TRBD2. Germline trimming cut 5 bases from V and 5 bases from J; bases unmatched to any gene: 9. There are 16 residues in the CDR3. Germline values: CDR1 SGHAT, CDR2 FQDESV (reference sequence). CDR3 region: CASSKILAGGPETQYF. CDR3 DNA sequence: TGTGCCAGCAGCAAAATCCTAGCGGGGGGGCCGGAGACCCAGTACTTC.

This sequence joins TRBV30 and TRBJ2-7, with D possibly TRBD2 on 5 matching bases. The V gene's germline CDR1 is GTSNPN and CDR2 SVGIG (reference sequence). The V and J ends lost 1 base and 1 base respectively, with 17 bases between them. This CDR3 has 16 residues. CDR3 protein: CAWSELGKDSSYEQYF. The CDR3 nucleotides read TGTGCCTGGAGTGAACTCGGCAAGGACTCTTCCTACGAGCAGTACTTC.

The chain joins TRBV11-1 to TRBJ2-1, with 7 nucleotides matching TRBD1. The V segment lost 5 bases and the J segment 5 bases; nucleotides outside the gene matches: 9. The CDR3 loop spans 15 amino acids. CDR1 and CDR2 (germline): SGHAT, FQDESV (reference sequence). The CDR3 is CASSHWTGPNNEQFF. CDR3 in DNA: TGTGCCAGCAGCCATTGGACAGGTCCCAACAATGAGCAGTTCTTC.

The V gene is TRBV29-1, the J gene TRBJ1-2; 7 bases map to TRBD1. The J segment lost 4 bases and the V segment lost 1 base, leaving 9 bases of the junction unmatched. Germline values: CDR1 SQVTM, CDR2 ANQGSEA. This CDR3 is built from 15 residues. CDR3: CSVEGQRQGSYGYTF. CDR3 DNA: TGCAGCGTTGAAGGTCAAAGACAGGGCTCCTATGGCTACACCTTC. The full variable domain, its missing parts supplied by reference TRBV29-1 and TRBJ1-2, is SAVISQKPSRDICQRGTSLTIQCQVDSQVTMMFWYRQQPGQSLTLIATANQGSEATYESGFVIDKFPISRPNLTFSTLTVSNMSPEDSSIYLCSVEGQRQGSYGYTFGSGTRLTVV.

The rearrangement links TRBV7-7 to TRBJ2-2; tentatively, D is TRBD1 or TRBD2 (5 bases each). Germline V CDR1 and CDR2: SSHAT, FNYEAQ (reference sequence). V was trimmed by 1 base and J by 4 bases, leaving 10 bases between them. The CDR3 loop spans 15 amino acids. In DNA form, the CDR3 reads TGTGCCAGCAGCTTAGGCCCAGGGAGCACCGGGGAGCTGTTTTTT. This gives the protein CASSLGPGSTGELFF.

This clone was picked up a small number of times. At the DNA level, this CDR3 is encoded by other sequences in the same sample as well. This rearrangement joins TRBV7-3 to TRBJ2-3; D is ambiguous. Trimming took 2 bases from V and 3 from J, leaving 9 bases between them. There are 14 residues in the CDR3. Germline assignment: CDR1 SGHTA and CDR2 FQGTGA. CDR3 loop: CASSLLGSTDTQYF. The CDR3 coding sequence is TGTGCCAGCAGCTTACTAGGATCGACAGATACGCAGTATTTT.

This chain joins TRBV19 and TRBJ2-7; D is unresolved. The V end was cut by 2 bases, the J end by 0 bases, with 11 bases between. The germline gives CDR1 LNHDA, CDR2 SQIVND (reference sequence). The CDR3 loop spans 15 amino acids. Here the CDR3 DNA reads TGTGCCAGTAGTATAATCGGCACCAGCTCCTACGAGCAGTACTTC. This translates into CASSIIGTSSYEQYF.

In DNA form, the CDR3 reads TGTGCCAGCAGCCCGGGACTTACCGTCGACAATGAGCAGTTCTTC. This encodes CASSPGLTVDNEQFF. This sequence joins TRBV5-8 and TRBJ2-1; the D gene is possibly TRBD2 (6 bases). The CDR3 consists of 15 residues. The V and J ends lost 4 bases and 5 bases respectively, with 16 bases between them. Germline CDR1 is SGHTS and CDR2 is YDEGEE.

This clone was found a few times. The chain employs TRBV4-1 and TRBJ1-6; D may be TRBD1 (5 bases). This CDR3 has 14 residues. The germline gives CDR1 MGHRA, CDR2 YSYEKL. Trimming cost V 2 bases and J 13 bases, with 15 bases left between them. CDR3 nucleotides: TGCGCCAGCAGCCAACGGCTACAGGAGTACCCCCTCCACTTT. Its translation is CASSQRLQEYPLHF.

The chain carries TRBV7-2 and TRBJ2-5, with TRBD1 as a possible D gene (6 bases). The V and J ends lost 1 base and 5 bases respectively, with 17 bases between them. Looked up from germline, CDR1 is SGHTA and CDR2 is FQGNSA. The CDR3 runs to 16 residues. The CDR3 DNA is TGTGCCAGCAGCTTAGGGGGGCAGGGGAAGTTTGAGACCCAGTACTTC. Its protein is CASSLGGQGKFETQYF.

The V and J genes are TRBV7-2 and TRBJ2-7; 13 bases align to TRBD2. V was clipped by 2 bases and J by 2 bases; unmatched bases: 3. This CDR3 has 16 residues. Germline V gives CDR1 SGHTA, CDR2 FQGNSA. The CDR3 DNA sequence: TGTGCCAGCAGCTTACCCGGGACTAGCGGGACCTACGAGCAGTACTTC. This codes for CASSLPGTSGTYEQYF.

The V and J genes are TRBV5-1 and TRBJ2-7; TRBD2 matches 9 bases. Per the germline V gene, CDR1 is SGHRS and CDR2 is YFSETQ. The junction had 7 bases not matched to a gene; V was cut back by 2 bases and J by 1 base. The CDR3 sequence is 16 residues long. DNA of the CDR3: TGCGCCAGCAGCTTATCGCCTAGCGGGACTTCCTACGAGCAGTACTTC. The encoded protein is CASSLSPSGTSYEQYF.

The chain has TRBV19 and TRBJ1-2; maybe TRBD1 (5 bases). V was cut by 0 bases and J by 7 bases, with 24 bases left in between. The CDR3 extends over 18 amino acids. CDR1 and CDR2 from the germline V gene are LNHDA and SQIVND (reference sequence). CDR3 DNA: TGTGCCAGTAGTATAGATCCCGCGTTCGGCAGGGCAAGGTTTGGCTACACCTTC. This gives the protein CASSIDPAFGRARFGYTF.

As DNA, the CDR3 is TGCGCCAGCAGTCTCGGGGCCTATGGCTACACCTTC. This translates into CASSLGAYGYTF. This chain connects TRBV5-1 to TRBJ1-2, with a tentative D call TRBD1 (5 bases). CDR3 length equals 12 residues. The germline gives CDR1 SGHRS, CDR2 YFSETQ. The V end was cut by 5 bases, the J end by 4 bases, with 9 bases between.

This clone occurred a few times. The chain recombines TRBV11-2 with TRBJ2-7; D could derive from TRBD1 or TRBD2 (5 bases each). Germline values: CDR1 SGHAT, CDR2 FQNNGV. CDR3 length: 13 residues. Trimming shortened V by 5 bases and J by 7 bases, and 15 bases separated the two germline ends. In nucleotides, the CDR3 is TGTGCCAGCAGCCGGGGCCTCTCCGGGGAGCAGTACTTC. It codes for CASSRGLSGEQYF.

The gene calls are TRBV11-1 and TRBJ2-7; D call uncertain. The CDR3 totals 14 residues. The V gene's germline CDR1 is SGHAT and CDR2 FQDESV (reference sequence). With 4 bases removed from V and 4 bases from J, the gap between germline ends came to 14 bases. Here the CDR3 DNA reads TGTGCCAGCAGCTCCAGCCGGGCCCAATACGAGCAGTACTTC. Translating gives CASSSSRAQYEQYF.

The rearrangement uses TRBV27 and TRBJ1-5, with D maybe TRBD1 (6 bases). This CDR3 is 13 amino acids long. Trimming removed 5 bases at V and 4 bases at J, with 9 bases between. Germline CDR1 MNHEY, CDR2 SMNVEV (reference sequence). DNA for the CDR3: TGTGCCAGCAGTCGACAGGTAAATCAGCCCCAGCATTTT. Amino acid sequence: CASSRQVNQPQHF.